Presented here are 26 T cell receptor beta chains from one specimen sequenced in a study of monozygotic twins with inflammatory bowel disease. No DNA is given; TCRdb re-called the 5' RACE reads and lists each CDR3 protein once. The sample's table shows approximately 160,000 distinct CDR3 sequences. The sample comprised blood. All receptors derive from a human donor with ulcerative colitis or Crohn's disease, or a healthy co-twin of an affected twin (not recorded which).

This sequence joins TRBV30 and TRBJ1-4; absent DNA, TCRdb's TRBD1 call cannot be checked. The germline V gene encodes CDR1 GTSNPN and CDR2 SVGIG (reference sequence). The CDR3 has 14 amino acids. The CDR3 protein is CAWSVWGRVEKLFF. Looking up the rest from reference TRBV30 and TRBJ1-4 gives the full variable domain: SQTIHQWPATLVQPVGSPLSLECTVEGTSNPNLYWYRQAAGRGLQLLFYSVGIGQISSEVPQNLSASRPQDRQFILSSKKLLLSDSGFYLCAWSVWGRVEKLFFGSGTQLSVL.

The V call is TRBV27, the J call TRBJ2-7; TCRdb selects TRBD2, and the lack of DNA leaves this call unchecked. The CDR3 is made up of 17 amino acids. In germline, CDR1 is MNHEY, CDR2 SMNVEV (reference sequence). The CDR3 sequence: CASSSLTSGVLDYEQYF.

The V call is TRBV7-2, the J call TRBJ2-2; lacking DNA, the TRBD1 call made by TCRdb goes unchecked. Looked up from germline, CDR1 is SGHTA and CDR2 is FQGNSA. The CDR3 has 16 residues. CDR3 amino acids: CASSSGGGTRTGELFF.

This sequence joins TRBV5-6 and TRBJ2-2; with no DNA, the TCRdb D assignment of TRBD1 cannot be verified. This CDR3 region has 16 residues. The germline V gene encodes CDR1 SGHDT and CDR2 YYEEEE. The CDR3 protein is CASSLVGQANTGELFF. Complete variable domain (other parts from reference TRBV5-6 and TRBJ2-2): DAGVTQSPTHLIKTRGQQVTLRCSPKSGHDTVSWYQQALGQGPQFIFQYYEEEERQRGNFPDRFSGHQFPNYSSELNVNALLLGDSALYLCASSLVGQANTGELFFGEGSRLTVL.

V is TRBV11-2 and J is TRBJ2-5; no DNA is available, so the TRBD2 call from TCRdb remains unchecked. The germline CDR1 and CDR2 sequences are SGHAT and FQNNGV. The CDR3 runs to 15 residues. The chain's CDR3 is CASSLRSSDWETQYF.

The V and J genes are TRBV30 and TRBJ2-7; TCRdb names TRBD1, which stays unverified in the absence of DNA. Germline loops: CDR1 GTSNPN, CDR2 SVGIG (reference sequence). The CDR3 consists of 12 residues. The CDR3 here is CACTAGGYEQYF.

The rearrangement uses TRBV9 and TRBJ2-3. Germline lookup yields CDR1 SGDLS and CDR2 YYNGEE. This CDR3 has 16 residues. CDR3: CASSVASGIYTDTQYF.

This chain links TRBV27 with TRBJ1-2; TCRdb selects TRBD1, and the lack of DNA leaves this call unchecked. The CDR3 covers 14 residues. Per the germline V gene, CDR1 is MNHEY and CDR2 is SMNVEV (reference sequence). The CDR3: CASSYRDRGYGYTF.

The chain is built from TRBV6-1 and TRBJ2-3; TCRdb lists TRBD1, though no DNA is available to test this call. The germline V gene has CDR1 MNHNS and CDR2 SASEGT. There are 15 residues in the CDR3. The chain's CDR3 is CASSFSGGAADTQYF.

The chain couples TRBV5-1 to TRBJ1-1; TCRdb picks TRBD1, but there is no DNA to check that call. This CDR3 is built from 14 residues. CDR1 and CDR2 (germline): SGHRS, YFSETQ. The CDR3 here is CASSSGTGWPEAFF.

The rearrangement links TRBV19 to TRBJ1-5; the D call of TRBD1 rests on TCRdb alone, since no DNA is present to check it. The CDR3 length is 14 residues. In germline, CDR1 is LNHDA, CDR2 SQIVND (reference sequence). CDR3 sequence: CASSIGRDKGPQHF.

The CDR3 spells CASSPPGAPQLIEQFF. The J gene is TRBJ2-1, the V gene TRBV18; checking the TCRdb D call of TRBD1 is not possible without DNA. The length of the CDR3 is 16 residues. CDR1 and CDR2 from the germline V gene are KGHSH and LQKENI.

The chain has TRBV19 and TRBJ1-1. Germline V lookup: CDR1 LNHDA, CDR2 SQIVND (reference sequence). This CDR3 is 13 amino acids long. The CDR3 here is CASSTTPNTEAFF.

The V and J genes are TRBV6-1 and TRBJ2-7. This CDR3 is 13 amino acids long. The germline V gene encodes CDR1 MNHNS and CDR2 SASEGT. The chain's CDR3 is CASSRQGLNEQYF.

The chain links TRBV24-1 to TRBJ2-5; the D call of TRBD1 rests on TCRdb alone, since no DNA is present to check it. Germline V gives CDR1 KGHDR, CDR2 SFDVKD. This CDR3 region has 15 residues. CDR3 residues: CATSDFRQNQETQYF.

The rearrangement joins TRBV15 to TRBJ2-2. Germline V CDR1 and CDR2: LNHNV, YYDKDF (reference sequence). This CDR3 is built from 15 residues. The CDR3 protein is CATSRDRIGRGELFF.

V gene TRBV20-1 combines with J gene TRBJ2-7. This CDR3 spans 13 amino acids. The germline V gene has CDR1 DFQATT and CDR2 SNEGSKA (reference sequence). The chain's CDR3 is CSARGLDSYEQYF.

The chain uses TRBV5-5 and TRBJ2-2. Germline V lookup: CDR1 SGHKS, CDR2 YYEKEE (reference sequence). This CDR3 has 13 residues. CDR3 region: CASSSTITGELFF.

The V call is TRBV7-6, the J call TRBJ2-7; TCRdb picks TRBD1, but there is no DNA to check that call. CDR3 length: 13 amino acids. Germline V gives CDR1 SGHVS, CDR2 FNYEAQ. The CDR3 sequence is CASSLLTGREQYF.

This chain joins TRBV18 and TRBJ1-6; the D call from TCRdb, TRBD1, cannot be confirmed without DNA. Germline V gene lookup returns CDR1 KGHSH and CDR2 LQKENI. This CDR3 has 14 amino acids. CDR3 amino acids: CASSPPWGRDGLHF.

The chain is built from TRBV2 and TRBJ2-3. The CDR3 is 12 residues long. Looked up from germline, CDR1 is SNHLY and CDR2 is FYNNEI. The CDR3 loop is CATYRDTDTQYF.

This chain links TRBV28 with TRBJ1-2; the D gene TCRdb calls, TRBD1, cannot be checked with no DNA. The CDR3 loop spans 13 amino acids. CDR1 and CDR2 (germline): MDHEN, SYDVKM. The chain's CDR3 is CASSLDRDVGYTF.

This rearrangement joins TRBV10-3 to TRBJ2-7; TCRdb's D call of TRBD2 is untestable without DNA. The CDR3 runs to 19 residues. Germline V lookup: CDR1 ENHRY, CDR2 SYGVKD. The CDR3 loop reads CAISESRPRAGKGSYEQYF.

This rearrangement joins TRBV7-9 to TRBJ2-3; TCRdb's assignment of TRBD1 cannot be checked, as there is no DNA. The CDR3 loop spans 14 amino acids. CDR1 SEHNR and CDR2 FQNEAQ come from the germline V gene (reference sequence). CDR3 region: CASSSGTGSDTQYF.

J is TRBJ2-1 and V is TRBV6-1; TCRdb's D call of TRBD1 is untestable without DNA. Germline-derived CDR1 and CDR2 are MNHNS and SASEGT. The CDR3 loop spans 13 amino acids. The CDR3 spells CASSDRGLNEQFF.

The rearrangement uses TRBV20-1 and TRBJ1-5; without DNA, the TCRdb call of TRBD1 cannot be checked. The CDR3 extends over 15 amino acids. Looked up from germline, CDR1 is DFQATT and CDR2 is SNEGSKA (reference sequence). The CDR3 protein is CSAIGGTGRHQPQHF.